This entry describes one T cell receptor (beta chain). This sample is drawn from a study of OX40 agonist ivuxolimab in advanced cancers. Looking at the study overall: Three dose-escalation patients had partial responses: one with hepatocellular carcinoma and two with cutaneous melanoma.

Only in-frame clones appear in the TCRdb table, and some are missing; sequencing was by immunoSEQ multiplex PCR. The sample holds tens of thousands of clones, 94% seen once. CDR1 is SGHAT and CDR2 is FQNNGV in the germline V gene. This CDR3 spans 15 amino acids. The junction had 10 bases not matched to a gene; V was cut back by 7 bases and J by 6 bases. The V and J genes are TRBV11-2 and TRBJ2-7; TRBD2 agrees at 12 bases. The sample here was CD4+ or CD8+ T cells sorted from blood, taken in a trial of the OX40 agonist ivuxolimab. This clonotype was obtained from an adult with an advanced solid tumor such as melanoma, head and neck, liver or kidney cancer. CDR3: CASTPSGRVPLEQYF. The CDR3 nucleotides are TGTGCCAGCACACCTAGCGGGAGGGTTCCCCTCGAGCAGTACTTC.